The source of this T cell receptor beta chain is a study of shared clonotypes between healthy human individuals. Study in general: Participating donors consisted of a couple of women and a few men aged 18 to 49.

CD45RO-negative cells were positively selected for CCR7, leaving out terminally differentiated effector memory CD45RA+ cells. Germline V lookup: CDR1 SQVTM, CDR2 ANQGSEA. The CDR3 is 13 amino acids. V was shortened by 4 bases and J by 1 base, with 10 bases between the two germline ends. TCRdb's table, derived via immunoSEQ multiplex PCR, lists solely in-frame clones and lacks some. The table includes just over 2,000,000 clones, about 95% detected once. This clonotype was sampled from a young man in good health. This chain joins TRBV29-1 and TRBJ1-1, with D unresolved. Source material: naive CD8+ T cells sorted from blood. CDR3 protein: CSVGGISNTEAFF. CDR3 coding DNA: TGCAGCGTTGGTGGCATTTCGAACACTGAAGCTTTCTTT.